The source of this TCR beta chain is a study of blood T cell repertoires in COVID-19. Study information: PBMCs, B-cell-depleted T cells, or T cells were the source of the cDNA or gDNA that made up the material.

Authors' data handling: Scientists estimated how many nucleated cells there were by amplifying reference gene primers. The method was immunoSEQ multiplex PCR; TCRdb's version includes in-frame clones alone and lacks a portion of them. V and J calls plus clone size are reproduced from that table; the DNA served to infer D and trimming. This sample has 65,000 to 85,000 clones; around 86% occur once, and the top ten carry about a tenth. The V end was cut by 1 base, the J end by 4 bases, with 22 bases between. This CDR3 region has 18 residues. Germline V gives CDR1 PRHDT, CDR2 FYEKMQ (reference sequence).

The chain combines TRBV13 with TRBJ1-1; TRBD1 might be the D (6 bases). This receptor was identified in a woman under 30 with acute or convalescent COVID-19. Sample: peripheral blood. The CDR3 DNA is TGTGCCAGCAGCTTAGCTGGTTTAAGCGCACAGGGTTTCACTGAAGCTTTCTTT. It codes for CASSLAGLSAQGFTEAFF.